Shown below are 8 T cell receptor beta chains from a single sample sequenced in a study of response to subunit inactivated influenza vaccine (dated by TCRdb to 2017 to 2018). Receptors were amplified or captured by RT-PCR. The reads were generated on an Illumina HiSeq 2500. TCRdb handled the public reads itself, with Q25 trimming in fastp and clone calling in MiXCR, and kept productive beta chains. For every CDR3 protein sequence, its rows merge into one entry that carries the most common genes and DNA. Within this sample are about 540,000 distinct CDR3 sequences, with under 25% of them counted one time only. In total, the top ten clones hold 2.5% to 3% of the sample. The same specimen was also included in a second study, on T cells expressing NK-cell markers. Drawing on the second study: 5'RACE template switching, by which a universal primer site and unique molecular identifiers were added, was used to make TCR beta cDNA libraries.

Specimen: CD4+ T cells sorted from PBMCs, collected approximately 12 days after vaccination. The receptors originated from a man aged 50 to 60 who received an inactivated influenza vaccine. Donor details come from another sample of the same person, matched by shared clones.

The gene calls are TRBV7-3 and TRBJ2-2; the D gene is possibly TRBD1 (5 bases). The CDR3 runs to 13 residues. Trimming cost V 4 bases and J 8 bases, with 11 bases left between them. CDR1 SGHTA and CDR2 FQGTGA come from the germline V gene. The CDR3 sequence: CASSSGKPGELFF. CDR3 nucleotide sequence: TGTGCCAGCAGCTCAGGGAAACCAGGGGAGCTGTTTTTT. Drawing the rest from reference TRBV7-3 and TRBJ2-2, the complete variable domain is GAGVSQTPSNKVTEKGKYVELRCDPISGHTALYWYRQSLGQGPEFLIYFQGTGAADDSGLPNDRFFAVRPEGSVSTLKIQRTERGDSAVYLCASSSGKPGELFFGEGSRLTVL.

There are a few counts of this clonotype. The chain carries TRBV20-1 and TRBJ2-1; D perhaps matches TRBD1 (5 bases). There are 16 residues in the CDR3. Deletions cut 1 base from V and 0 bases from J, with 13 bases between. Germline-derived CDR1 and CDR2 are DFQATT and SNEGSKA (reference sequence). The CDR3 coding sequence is TGCAGTGCTAGAGCCCAGGGATTCCCCTCCTACAATGAGCAGTTCTTC. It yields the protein CSARAQGFPSYNEQFF.

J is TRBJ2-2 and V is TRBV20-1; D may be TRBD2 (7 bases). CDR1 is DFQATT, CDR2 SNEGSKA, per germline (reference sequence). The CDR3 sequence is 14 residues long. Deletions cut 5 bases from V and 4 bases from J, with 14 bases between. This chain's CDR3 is CSARRGAGTGELFF. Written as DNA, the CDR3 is TGCAGTGCTCGACGGGGGGCTGGCACCGGGGAGCTGTTTTTT.

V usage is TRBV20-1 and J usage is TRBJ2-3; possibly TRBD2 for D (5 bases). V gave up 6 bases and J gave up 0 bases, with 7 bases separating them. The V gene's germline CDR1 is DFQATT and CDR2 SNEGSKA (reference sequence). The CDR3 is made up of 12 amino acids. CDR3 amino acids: CSARTSTDTQYF. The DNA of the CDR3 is TGCAGTGCACGGACTAGCACAGATACGCAGTATTTT.

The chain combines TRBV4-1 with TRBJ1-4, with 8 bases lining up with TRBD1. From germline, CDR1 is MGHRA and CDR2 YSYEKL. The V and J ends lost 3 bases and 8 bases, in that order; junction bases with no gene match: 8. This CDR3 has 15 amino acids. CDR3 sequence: CASSHSDRDSEKLFF. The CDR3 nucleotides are TGCGCCAGCAGCCACTCGGACAGGGATTCCGAAAAACTGTTTTTT.

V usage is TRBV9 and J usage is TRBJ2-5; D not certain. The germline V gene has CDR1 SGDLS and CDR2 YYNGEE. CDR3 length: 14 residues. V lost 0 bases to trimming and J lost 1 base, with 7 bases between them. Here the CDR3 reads CASSVDNFQETQYF. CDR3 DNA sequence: TGTGCCAGCAGCGTAGACAACTTCCAAGAGACCCAGTACTTC.

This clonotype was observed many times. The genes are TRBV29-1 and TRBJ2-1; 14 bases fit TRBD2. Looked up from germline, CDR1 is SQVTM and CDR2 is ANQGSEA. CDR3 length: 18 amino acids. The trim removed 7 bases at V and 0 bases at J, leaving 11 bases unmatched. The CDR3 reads CSARGLAGVTSSYNEQFF. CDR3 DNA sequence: TGCAGCGCACGGGGACTAGCGGGAGTCACAAGCTCCTACAATGAGCAGTTCTTC.

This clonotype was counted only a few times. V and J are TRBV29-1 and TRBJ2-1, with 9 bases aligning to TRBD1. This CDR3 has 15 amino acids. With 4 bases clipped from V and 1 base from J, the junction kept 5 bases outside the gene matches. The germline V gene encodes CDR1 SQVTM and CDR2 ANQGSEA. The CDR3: CSVVGGQGSYNEQFF. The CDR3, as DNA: TGCAGCGTTGTGGGGGGACAGGGATCCTACAATGAGCAGTTCTTC.